This entry features one TCR beta chain sequence. Enrolled through a virtual design, the participants were between about 18 and 100 years of age and came from about two dozen US areas. In the authors' workflow: Amplification of reference gene primers provided the estimated nucleated cell counts. Clones were read by immunoSEQ multiplex PCR, and TCRdb kept only the in-frame ones, dropping some. That table furnishes V, J and clone size, whereas the DNA furnished D and trimming. The table has about 320,000 clones, roughly nine tenths seen once. The source of the sample is a study of blood T cell repertoires in COVID-19. The V segment lost 9 bases and the J segment 2 bases; nucleotides outside the gene matches: 17. CDR1 KGHDR and CDR2 SFDVKD come from the germline V gene. This CDR3 has 20 residues.

The chain links TRBV24-1 to TRBJ2-1, with TRBD2 identical over 14 bases. Sequenced material: PBMCs or T cells enriched from blood (not recorded which). This receptor was obtained from a man in his 60s who had recovered from COVID-19. CDR3 amino acids: CATQRTPGLAGDRAYNEQFF. The CDR3 nucleotides are TGTGCCACCCAACGAACGCCGGGACTAGCGGGAGATAGGGCCTACAATGAGCAGTTCTTC.